This is a list of T cell receptor beta chains from one sample in a study of shared clonotypes between healthy human individuals. The method was immunoSEQ multiplex PCR; TCRdb's version includes in-frame clones alone and lacks a portion of them. The sample lists over 700,000 clones, approximately 72% occurring once. Sequencing was done on a sample of memory CD4+ T cells sorted from blood. The receptors come from a woman aged 25 to 39 in good health. Each CDR3 is given with its conserved first and last residue. Each record gives: D gene, V gene, J gene, clone size, CDR3 protein, CDR3 DNA. A D gene is named only where the DNA matches it firmly. Clone size appears in some rows only: once, few, many, or a class for an expanded clone.

TRBD1,TRBV6-5,TRBJ2-1,-,CASKGQSSYNEQFF,TGTGCCAGCAAGGGACAGAGCTCCTACAATGAGCAGTTCTTC
TRBD2,TRBV27,TRBJ2-2,-,CASSLKRGGLAGAGELFF,TGTGCCAGCAGTTTAAAGCGCGGGGGACTAGCGGGAGCCGGGGAGCTGTTTTTT
TRBD1,TRBV2,TRBJ2-7,-,CASSNPRTGIFVYEQYF,TGTGCCAGCAGTAATCCCCGGACAGGGATCTTTGTCTACGAGCAGTACTTC
-,TRBV21-1,TRBJ1-1,-,CASSFGRPNTEAFF,TGTGCCAGCAGCTTTGGCAGGCCGAACACTGAAGCTTTCTTT
TRBD1,TRBV7-7,TRBJ2-5,-,CASSLGGTGVNQETQYF,TGTGCCAGCAGCTTAGGGGGGACAGGGGTAAACCAAGAGACCCAGTACTTC
-,TRBV28,TRBJ1-6,-,CAGHTGSGSPLHF,TGTGCCGGTCACACAGGGTCGGGGTCACCCCTCCACTTT
TRBD2,TRBV28,TRBJ2-1,-,CASSLGLARGEQFF,TGTGCCAGCAGCTTGGGACTAGCGCGCGGTGAGCAGTTCTTC
-,TRBV7-6,TRBJ2-5,-,CASSSGQTPYQETQYF,TGTGCCAGCAGCTCCGGACAGACTCCGTACCAAGAGACCCAGTACTTC
-,TRBV2,TRBJ1-1,-,CASIGLGRARMNTEAFF,TGTGCCAGCATCGGGTTGGGCAGGGCTCGGATGAACACTGAAGCTTTCTTT
-,TRBV27,TRBJ2-1,-,CASSLSGLYNEQFF,TGTGCCAGCAGTTTATCGGGACTCTACAATGAGCAGTTCTTC
-,TRBV7-2,TRBJ2-1,-,CASSPLALGGAYNEQFF,TGTGCCAGTAGCCCCCTCGCCCTCGGAGGAGCCTACAATGAGCAGTTCTTC
-,TRBV6-1,TRBJ2-2,-,CASSRPTLGTGELFF,TGTGCCAGCAGTCGTCCCACCCTGGGGACCGGGGAGCTGTTTTTT
-,TRBV6-5,TRBJ2-7,few,CASPPGVKQYF,TGTGCCAGCCCACCGGGGGTGAAGCAGTACTTC
TRBD2,TRBV7-7,TRBJ2-3,-,CASSPSVAGASDTQYF,TGTGCCAGCAGCCCCTCTGTAGCGGGAGCGTCAGATACGCAGTATTTT
-,TRBV5-1,TRBJ1-1,once,CASSWTHMNTEAFF,TGCGCCAGCAGCTGGACCCACATGAACACTGAAGCTTTCTTT
TRBD2,TRBV7-2,TRBJ2-3,few,CASSLGPLAGGDTQYF,TGTGCCAGCAGCTTAGGGCCCTTAGCGGGAGGAGATACGCAGTATTTT
-,TRBV18,TRBJ2-3,few,CASSPSAEDTQYF,TGTGCCAGCTCACCCAGCGCCGAAGATACGCAGTATTTT
-,TRBV5-1,TRBJ1-1,few,CASSPDLAEAFF,TGCGCCAGCAGCCCCGACCTGGCGGAAGCTTTCTTT
TRBD2,TRBV5-4,TRBJ2-1,-,CASSPGLADLDEQFF,TGTGCCAGCAGCCCGGGACTAGCGGACCTCGATGAGCAGTTCTTC
-,TRBV5-6,TRBJ2-1,-,CASSLLAADRNNEQFF,TGTGCCAGCAGCTTGTTAGCGGCAGACCGCAACAATGAGCAGTTCTTC
-,TRBV19,TRBJ2-5,-,CASTPQGIGETQYF,TGTGCCAGCACGCCGCAGGGTATTGGCGAGACCCAGTACTTC
TRBD2,TRBV6-1,TRBJ2-7,-,CASRGRDFIGEQYF,TGTGCCAGCAGGGGGAGGGACTTCATCGGCGAGCAGTACTTC
-,TRBV28,TRBJ1-4,-,CASSSRLNEKLFF,TGTGCCAGCAGCTCTCGGTTAAATGAAAAACTGTTTTTT
TRBD2,TRBV18,TRBJ2-5,-,CASSLPGGETQYF,TGTGCCAGCTCACTTCCGGGGGGAGAGACCCAGTACTTC
-,TRBV5-1,TRBJ2-1,-,CASSLDSGSYNEQFF,TGCGCCAGCAGCTTGGACAGTGGGTCCTACAATGAGCAGTTCTTC
TRBD2,TRBV25-1,TRBJ2-1,-,CASSDDPGLAGVNEQFF,TGTGCCAGCAGTGATGATCCCGGACTAGCGGGAGTCAATGAGCAGTTCTTC
TRBD1,TRBV28,TRBJ2-7,-,CASSSPGQGAGEQYF,TGTGCCAGCAGTTCTCCCGGACAGGGGGCGGGGGAGCAGTACTTC
TRBD1,TRBV18,TRBJ2-1,-,CASSLQPGQGIRNEQFF,TGTGCCAGCTCACTACAACCGGGACAGGGAATAAGGAATGAGCAGTTCTTC
-,TRBV7-2,TRBJ2-2,-,CASSSTSTANTGELFF,TGTGCCAGCAGCTCTACTAGTACCGCGAACACCGGGGAGCTGTTTTTT
TRBD2,TRBV5-1,TRBJ2-5,-,CASSSVAGGVETQYF,TGCGCCAGCAGTTCTGTAGCGGGAGGAGTGGAGACCCAGTACTTC
-,TRBV11-2,TRBJ2-7,-,CASSLGRQGGYEQYF,TGTGCCAGCAGCTTGGGTCGACAGGGAGGGTACGAGCAGTACTTC
-,TRBV5-4,TRBJ2-1,-,CASSLRTGRSGYNEQFF,TGTGCCAGCAGCCTGCGGACCGGACGTTCGGGGTACAATGAGCAGTTCTTC
-,TRBV28,TRBJ1-6,once,CASSLRSGDSPLHF,TGTGCCAGCAGTTTAAGGTCAGGGGATTCACCCCTCCACTTT